A single sample gave rise to the 26 T cell receptor beta chains below, sequenced in a study of identical twins. TCRdb redid the calling of the 5' RACE reads with MiXCR, one entry per CDR3 protein. The sample includes about 450,000 distinct CDR3 sequences, roughly 20% of them seen just once. Sequenced input: naive T cells sorted from blood. The receptors derive from a man aged 50 to 59 in good health.

V gene TRBV18 combines with J gene TRBJ2-5, with D possibly matching TRBD1 (6 bases). This CDR3 region has 16 residues. Between the trimmed V and J ends, which lost 1 base and 2 bases, there was a span of 14 bases. Germline values: CDR1 KGHSH, CDR2 LQKENI. CDR3 DNA: TGTGCCAGCTCACCACGTTTTACAGGGCAACAAGAGACCCAGTACTTC. Its translation: CASSPRFTGQQETQYF.

The V and J genes are TRBV5-6 and TRBJ2-1, with TRBD1 identical over 8 bases. CDR1 and CDR2 (germline): SGHDT, YYEEEE. The CDR3 extends over 17 amino acids. With 0 bases clipped from V and 2 bases from J, the junction kept 7 bases outside the gene matches. The CDR3 coding sequence is TGTGCCAGCAGCTTGGGTTGCAGGGGGCACACCTACAATGAGCAGTTCTTC. As protein: CASSLGCRGHTYNEQFF. The full variable domain, completed using reference TRBV5-6 and TRBJ2-1, is DAGVTQSPTHLIKTRGQQVTLRCSPKSGHDTVSWYQQALGQGPQFIFQYYEEEERQRGNFPDRFSGHQFPNYSSELNVNALLLGDSALYLCASSLGCRGHTYNEQFFGPGTRLTVL.

In this sample, this clonotype turned up many times. The chain couples TRBV4-2 to TRBJ2-7, with TRBD2 as a possible D gene (7 bases). From germline, CDR1 is LGHNA and CDR2 YNFKEQ. The CDR3 is 16 amino acids. The V and J ends lost 0 bases and 1 base respectively, with 13 bases between them. The CDR3: CASSQDRGAGSYEQYF. CDR3 bases: TGTGCCAGCAGCCAAGATCGGGGGGCGGGTTCCTACGAGCAGTACTTC.

This clonotype was observed a handful of times. The chain has TRBV6-2 or TRBV6-3 and TRBJ1-5; 8 bases are a match to TRBD1. The J segment lost 3 bases and the V segment lost 6 bases, leaving 4 bases of the junction unmatched. The CDR3 is 14 amino acids. Germline-derived CDR1 and CDR2 are MNHEY and SVGEGT. Here the CDR3 reads CASRRQGNNQPQHF. Written as DNA, the CDR3 is TGTGCCAGCAGGAGACAGGGGAACAATCAGCCCCAGCATTTT.

J is TRBJ1-6 and V is TRBV20-1, with D hard to call. CDR1 DFQATT and CDR2 SNEGSKA come from the germline V gene (reference sequence). V was shortened by 5 bases and J by 0 bases, with 11 bases between the two germline ends. CDR3 length equals 15 residues. The DNA of the CDR3 is TGCAGTGCTTACCGTAGGAGCTCCTATAATTCACCCCTCCACTTT. Encoded protein: CSAYRRSSYNSPLHF.

This clonotype was observed many times. This chain uses TRBV4-3 with TRBJ2-5, with 9 bases aligning to TRBD2. The V gene's germline CDR1 is LGHNA and CDR2 YSLEER. The CDR3 runs 16 residues. Trimming cost V 1 base and J 2 bases; bases outside gene matches: 5. In nucleotides, the CDR3 is TGCGCCAGCAGCCAAGTGTTCCTAGCGGGACAAGAGACCCAGTACTTC. Translated: CASSQVFLAGQETQYF.

This clonotype was picked up many times. V usage is TRBV6-5 and J usage is TRBJ2-1, with D uncertain. The V end lost 2 bases, the J end lost 2 bases, and 7 bases lay between the germline ends. This CDR3 contains 14 residues. Germline V gene sequence: CDR1 MNHEY, CDR2 SVGAGI. CDR3 sequence reads: CASSYESPYNEQFF. For the CDR3, the DNA is TGTGCCAGCAGTTACGAGTCTCCCTACAATGAGCAGTTCTTC.

The rearrangement uses TRBV7-9 and TRBJ2-3; 10 positions agree with TRBD2. CDR3 length: 15 amino acids. V trimming: 5 bases; J trimming: 0 bases; junction bases outside the gene matches: 2. Germline V gene lookup returns CDR1 SEHNR and CDR2 FQNEAQ (reference sequence). DNA of the CDR3: TGTGCCAGCAGCACTAGCGGGATTAGCACAGATACGCAGTATTTT. As protein: CASSTSGISTDTQYF.

This clonotype has at least ten counts. The chain employs TRBV6-1 and TRBJ1-5, with 11 nucleotides matching TRBD1. This CDR3 spans 17 amino acids. CDR1 and CDR2 from the germline V gene are MNHNS and SASEGT. J was trimmed by 4 bases and V by 4 bases; bases with no gene match: 9. CDR3 sequence reads: CASSANRGTGGNQPQHF. The CDR3 coding sequence is TGTGCCAGCAGTGCAAACCGTGGGACAGGGGGTAATCAGCCCCAGCATTTT.

There are many counts of this clonotype. The chain links TRBV5-1 to TRBJ1-2, with D hard to call. V lost 4 bases and J lost 8, with 18 bases in between. This CDR3 comprises 14 residues. Germline CDR1 and CDR2: SGHRS and YFSETQ. CDR3 in amino acids: CASSQQVGDYGYTF. The CDR3 DNA is TGCGCCAGCAGCCAACAAGTTGGGGATTACGGCTACACCTTC.

This clonotype has just a few counts. The chain combines TRBV7-2 with TRBJ2-1, with D possibly matching TRBD1 (5 bases). The CDR3 is 15 amino acids. With 8 bases removed from V and 7 bases from J, the gap between germline ends came to 21 bases. Germline V CDR1 and CDR2: SGHTA, FQGNSA. CDR3 sequence reads: CASGPRVMSVNEQFF. The DNA for the CDR3 is TGTGCCAGCGGACCCAGGGTTATGTCAGTAAATGAGCAGTTCTTC. The whole variable domain, remainder taken from reference TRBV7-2 and TRBJ2-1, is GAGVSQSPSNKVTEKGKDVELRCDPISGHTALYWYRQSLGQGLEFLIYFQGNSAPDKSGLPSDRFSAERTGGSVSTLTIQRTQQEDSAVYLCASGPRVMSVNEQFFGPGTRLTVL.

This sequence joins TRBV20-1 and TRBJ2-7, with 8 bases that match TRBD1. Germline V CDR1 and CDR2: DFQATT, SNEGSKA (reference sequence). The CDR3 has 15 residues. Losses at the gene ends were 3 bases for V and 3 bases for J; bases not matched to a gene: 10. DNA for the CDR3: TGCAGTGCTAGGGCCAGGGGGCGCTGGGACTACGAGCAGTACTTC. Amino acids: CSARARGRWDYEQYF.

CDR3 in DNA: TGTGCCACCAGCAGAGCGACAGGGAATGAGCAGTTCTTC. Amino acid sequence: CATSRATGNEQFF. This rearrangement joins TRBV15 to TRBJ2-1; 7 bases agree with TRBD1. The germline V gene encodes CDR1 LNHNV and CDR2 YYDKDF (reference sequence). This CDR3 contains 13 residues. Unmatched junction bases numbered 1, after V lost 1 base and J lost 7 bases. Full variable domain (outside the CDR3, taken from reference TRBV15 and TRBJ2-1): DAMVIQNPRYQVTQFGKPVTLSCSQTLNHNVMYWYQQKSSQAPKLLFHYYDKDFNNEADTPDNFQSRRPNTSFCFLDIRSPGLGDTAMYLCATSRATGNEQFFGPGTRLTVL.

The chain joins TRBV5-5 to TRBJ2-2, with D possibly being TRBD1 (6 bases). The germline V gene has CDR1 SGHKS and CDR2 YYEKEE (reference sequence). This CDR3 has 16 amino acids. V was trimmed by 4 bases and J by 4 bases, leaving 17 bases between them. In DNA, the CDR3 is TGTGCCAGCAGCCCAACAGGGACACCAATCACCGGGGAGCTGTTTTTT. Encoded protein: CASSPTGTPITGELFF.

The sample holds a few counts of this clonotype. The chain couples TRBV6-5 to TRBJ1-1; the D is unclear. Deletions cut 2 bases from V and 4 bases from J, with 8 bases between. Germline V gene lookup returns CDR1 MNHEY and CDR2 SVGAGI. The length of the CDR3 is 13 residues. The CDR3, as DNA: TGTGCCAGCAGTTACGGCCACTCCACTGAAGCTTTCTTT. Translated, it gives CASSYGHSTEAFF.

The chain combines TRBV20-1 with TRBJ2-7, with a possible D match to TRBD2 (6 bases). TRBJ2-1 matches the DNA end more closely, so the J call is doubtful. The CDR3 sequence is 16 residues long. Germline values: CDR1 DFQATT, CDR2 SNEGSKA (reference sequence). CDR3 sequence: CSARAPITSSSYEQFF. DNA for the CDR3: TGCAGTGCTAGAGCCCCGATTACTAGCAGTTCCTACGAGCAGTTCTTC.

This clonotype came up many times. The V call is TRBV27, the J call TRBJ2-2; tentative D call: TRBD1 (5 bases). CDR1 MNHEY and CDR2 SMNVEV come from the germline V gene (reference sequence). The V gene lost 4 bases and the J gene lost 4 bases, with 19 bases spanning the gap. CDR3 length: 17 residues. The DNA of the CDR3 is TGTGCCAGCAGTTCCATATCCCGAACAGGAGTCACCGGGGAGCTGTTTTTT. It codes for CASSSISRTGVTGELFF.

This clonotype was found many times. The J gene is TRBJ2-3, the V gene TRBV5-5; the match to TRBD1 covers 12 bases. Germline CDR1 SGHKS, CDR2 YYEKEE (reference sequence). This CDR3 spans 17 amino acids. With 6 bases clipped from V and 6 bases from J, the junction kept 14 bases outside the gene matches. In DNA, the CDR3 is TGTGCCAGCACTAAGCCGGGACAGGGGGCGCCGGGGGATACGCAGTATTTT. This encodes CASTKPGQGAPGDTQYF.

The chain recombines TRBV7-8 with TRBJ2-1, with D unresolved. The V and J ends lost 7 bases and 10 bases respectively, with 17 bases between them. Germline V gene data show CDR1 as SGHVS and CDR2 as FQNEAQ. The CDR3 loop spans 13 amino acids. CDR3 nucleotide sequence: TGTGCCAGCACCCTTACTCGGGCCAAAGAGCAGTTCTTC. Protein sequence: CASTLTRAKEQFF.

This chain connects TRBV9 to TRBJ2-5, with D possibly being TRBD2 (5 bases). The CDR3 runs 14 residues. The V end lost 3 bases, the J end lost 2 bases, and 11 bases lay between the germline ends. Germline V gene data show CDR1 as SGDLS and CDR2 as YYNGEE. The chain's CDR3 is CASSASGNQETQYF. The DNA of the CDR3 is TGTGCCAGCAGCGCCTCGGGAAATCAAGAGACCCAGTACTTC.

The chain joins TRBV12-3 or TRBV12-4 to TRBJ1-1; D is uncertain. The CDR3 has 14 residues. V lost 6 bases and J 5 bases, leaving 16 bases between the germline ends. DNA of the CDR3: TGTGCCAGCAGCATGACGGGGAGGGAAACTGAAGCTTTCTTT. Protein: CASSMTGRETEAFF.

This clonotype was observed at least ten times. This chain links TRBV3-1 with TRBJ2-6, with D possibly TRBD2 on 5 matching bases. Germline CDR1 reads LGHDT; CDR2 reads YNNKEL (reference sequence). This CDR3 has 14 residues. V was pared by 7 bases and J by 0 bases, with 7 bases between. CDR3 region: CASIGNSGANVLTF. CDR3 coding DNA: TGTGCCAGCATCGGGAACTCTGGGGCCAACGTCCTGACTTTC.

This chain joins TRBV24-1 and TRBJ2-5, with D maybe TRBD1 (5 bases). V was shortened by 2 bases and J by 3 bases, with 12 bases between the two germline ends. From germline, CDR1 is KGHDR and CDR2 SFDVKD. The CDR3 runs to 15 residues. The CDR3 reads CATSDYGHLEETQYF. CDR3 DNA sequence: TGTGCCACCAGTGATTACGGACATTTAGAAGAGACCCAGTACTTC.

The J gene is TRBJ1-1, the V gene TRBV6-2 or TRBV6-3; 8 nucleotides align to TRBD1. This CDR3 contains 13 residues. The ends lost 7 bases at V and 4 bases at J; junction bases unmatched: 5. Germline V CDR1 and CDR2: MNHEY, SVGEGT. The CDR3 loop is CASKSGGPTEAFF. In DNA, the CDR3 is TGTGCCAGCAAGTCAGGGGGCCCCACTGAAGCTTTCTTT.

This clonotype was observed a few times. The rearrangement joins TRBV20-1 to TRBJ2-7, with D uncertain. From germline, CDR1 is DFQATT and CDR2 SNEGSKA (reference sequence). Trimming shortened V by 6 bases and J by 2 bases, and 17 bases separated the two germline ends. CDR3 length: 14 amino acids. The CDR3 DNA sequence: TGCAGTGCGGCCGCGGCCATTACCCCCTACGAGCAGTACTTC. Translated, it gives CSAAAAITPYEQYF.

This clonotype has at least ten counts. V gene TRBV5-1 combines with J gene TRBJ2-7, with D possibly TRBD2 on 6 matching bases. V lost 4 bases and J lost 1, with 15 bases in between. The CDR3 length is 15 residues. From germline, CDR1 is SGHRS and CDR2 YFSETQ. The CDR3 DNA is TGCGCCAGCAGCGAGGGACTTCACGATTCCTACGAGCAGTACTTC. It yields the protein CASSEGLHDSYEQYF.